What follows are 10 T cell receptor beta chains derived from one specimen sequenced in a study of T cells in Graves' hyperthyroidism and ophthalmopathy. The source material, RNA transcripts, was used to amplify TCR beta CDR3 regions. When the TCR CDR3 underwent first-round RT-PCR, the HTBI primer set was used. TCRdb used MiXCR to reprocess the multiplex PCR reads, holding one entry per CDR3 protein. The profile covers 600,000 or so distinct CDR3 sequences, with about a sixth appearing a single time and less than 4.5% taken by the ten largest. Sequenced material: blood. These receptors came from a woman in her twenties or thirties with Graves' hyperthyroidism.

As to this clonotype: A clone one base away is much larger, so this may be a read error. The V and J genes are TRBV7-8 and TRBJ1-2; 7 positions agree with TRBD1. CDR1 and CDR2 (germline): SGHVS, FQNEAQ. CDR3 size: 15 residues. Here the CDR3 reads CASRLAGTVNYGYTF. In DNA form, the CDR3 reads TGTGCCAGCAGGTTAGCGGGGACAGTCAACTATGGCTACACCTTC.

This clonotype came up many times. The chain uses TRBV12-3 or TRBV12-4 and TRBJ2-1, with D unresolved. This CDR3 is built from 16 residues. The V and J ends lost 0 bases and 0 bases respectively, with 9 bases between them. CDR3 region: CASSLALPGSYNEQFF. The CDR3 bases are TGTGCCAGCAGTTTAGCACTCCCCGGCTCCTACAATGAGCAGTTCTTC.

This clonotype was seen ten or more times. The V and J genes are TRBV3-1 and TRBJ2-7; 8 positions match TRBD2. Per germline, CDR1 LGHDT and CDR2 YNNKEL (reference sequence). The CDR3 spans 19 residues. V shed 1 base, J shed 5 bases, and the junction held 19 bases outside the gene matches. The CDR3 nucleotides read TGTGCCAGCAGCCAAGGGTTCAGCGGGAGTCTTATACACGCTAACGAGCAGTACTTC. This codes for CASSQGFSGSLIHANEQYF.

This clonotype has a handful of counts. The genes are TRBV18 and TRBJ2-7; the D call may be TRBD1 or TRBD2 (5 bases each). Trimming left V 3 bases short and J 5 bases short, with 11 bases between. The CDR3 consists of 13 residues. Germline V gene data show CDR1 as KGHSH and CDR2 as LQKENI. CDR3 sequence reads: CASSPGTDHEQYF. DNA for the CDR3: TGTGCCAGCTCACCCGGGACGGACCACGAGCAGTACTTC.

The chain joins TRBV4-1 to TRBJ2-7, with D perhaps matching TRBD1 (6 bases). CDR1 and CDR2 (germline): MGHRA, YSYEKL. V gave up 0 bases and J gave up 1 base, with 13 bases separating them. This CDR3 contains 16 residues. The CDR3 reads CASSQEGGGYSYEQYF. Written as DNA, the CDR3 is TGCGCCAGCAGCCAAGAGGGTGGGGGCTATTCCTACGAGCAGTACTTC.

The rearrangement links TRBV20-1 to TRBJ2-2; no firm D call. CDR1 is DFQATT, CDR2 SNEGSKA, per germline (reference sequence). Deletions cut 0 bases from V and 10 bases from J, with 3 bases between. This CDR3 region has 10 residues. CDR3: CSARDEELFF. The CDR3 DNA is TGCAGTGCTAGAGACGAGGAGCTGTTTTTT.

V is TRBV30 and J is TRBJ2-7; 9 bases are a match to TRBD1. Germline V lookup: CDR1 GTSNPN, CDR2 SVGIG (reference sequence). This CDR3 comprises 14 residues. V lost 3 bases, J lost 4 bases, and 7 bases stayed unmatched. This chain's CDR3 is CAWSPLDRGYEQYF. The CDR3 coding sequence is TGTGCCTGGAGCCCTCTGGACAGGGGATACGAGCAGTACTTC.

The CDR3 DNA reads as TGTGCCAGCAGTCGATTCCTAGCCCGACTAGCGGGAGCGAATTGGCACTACGAGCAGTACTTC. Translating it yields CASSRFLARLAGANWHYEQYF. V and J are TRBV12-3 or TRBV12-4 and TRBJ2-7; TRBD2 aligns across 12 bases. The CDR3 length is 21 residues. V lost 5 bases to trimming and J lost 3 bases; unmatched junction nucleotides: 23.

The sample holds a few counts of this clonotype. V is TRBV9 and J is TRBJ2-1; 10 positions agree with TRBD2. V trimming: 0 bases; J trimming: 5 bases; junction bases outside the gene matches: 2. The CDR3 has 15 amino acids. Germline V gene lookup returns CDR1 SGDLS and CDR2 YYNGEE. The CDR3 sequence: CASSVGAGGDNEQFF. CDR3 bases: TGTGCCAGCAGCGTAGGAGCGGGAGGGGACAATGAGCAGTTCTTC.

This clonotype has at least ten counts. The rearrangement uses TRBV2 and TRBJ2-1; no reliable D call. V lost 6 bases and J lost 7, with 13 bases in between. The CDR3 has 13 amino acids. CDR1 and CDR2 from the germline V gene are SNHLY and FYNNEI. The CDR3 DNA sequence: TGTGCCAGCAGCTTCTACCTCAGGAATGAGCAGTTCTTC. Translated, it gives CASSFYLRNEQFF.